This T cell receptor (beta chain) was sequenced during a study of shared clonotypes between healthy human individuals. Study-level background: Donor ages ranged 18 to 49 years: a couple of women, a few men.

The authors ran the assay at deep level. The method was immunoSEQ multiplex PCR; TCRdb's version includes in-frame clones alone and lacks a portion of them. The sample has around 1.9 million clones; 85% to 95% are singletons. General observations from the study: The researchers took only blood, and tissue repertoires probably look different. The study found roughly 5% of naive CD4 clonotypes shared across several donors.

The naive CD8 fraction comprised CD45RO-negative cells positively selected for CCR7 and excluded terminally differentiated effector memory CD45RA+ cells. This clone was seen once. Its antigen remains unknown. The germline CDR1 and CDR2 sequences are PRHDT and FYEKMQ (reference sequence). Trimming removed 4 bases at V and 5 bases at J, with 14 bases between. The CDR3 totals 14 residues. Sequencing was done on a sample of naive CD8+ T cells from PBMCs. The chain employs TRBV13 and TRBJ2-5, with D possibly being TRBD1 or TRBD2 (5 bases each). The receptor was isolated from a man younger than 35 in good health. Some clones in this sample may be carry-over from other donors' samples. CDR3 nucleotide sequence: TGTGCCAGCAGCTCCGGGGCGCGAGCGGAGACCCAGTACTTC. As protein: CASSSGARAETQYF.